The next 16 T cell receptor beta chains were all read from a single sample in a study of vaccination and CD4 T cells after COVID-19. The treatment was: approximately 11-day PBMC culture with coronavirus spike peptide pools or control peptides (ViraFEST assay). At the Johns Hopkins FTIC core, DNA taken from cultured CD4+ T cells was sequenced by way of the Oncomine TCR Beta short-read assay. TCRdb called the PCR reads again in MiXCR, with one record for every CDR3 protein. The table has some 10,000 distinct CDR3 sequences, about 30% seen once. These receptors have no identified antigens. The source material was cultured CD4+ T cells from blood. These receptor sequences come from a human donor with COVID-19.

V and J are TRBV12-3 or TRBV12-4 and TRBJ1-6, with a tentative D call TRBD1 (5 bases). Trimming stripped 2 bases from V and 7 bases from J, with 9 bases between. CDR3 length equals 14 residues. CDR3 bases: TGTGCCAGCAGTTTACAGGGCTTAAATTCACCCCTCCACTTT. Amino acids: CASSLQGLNSPLHF.

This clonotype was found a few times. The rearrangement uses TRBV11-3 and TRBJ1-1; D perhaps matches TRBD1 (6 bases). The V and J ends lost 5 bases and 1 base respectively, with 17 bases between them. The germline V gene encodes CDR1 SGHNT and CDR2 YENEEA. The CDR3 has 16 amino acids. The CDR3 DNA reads TGTGCCAGCAGCCCAGGTCGGGGACAACAGAACACTGAAGCTTTCTTT. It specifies CASSPGRGQQNTEAFF.

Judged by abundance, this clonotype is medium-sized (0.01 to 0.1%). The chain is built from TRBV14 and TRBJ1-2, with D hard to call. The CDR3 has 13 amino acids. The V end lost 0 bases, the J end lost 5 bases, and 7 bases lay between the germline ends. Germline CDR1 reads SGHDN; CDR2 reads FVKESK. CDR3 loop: CASSQDLQYGYTF. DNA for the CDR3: TGTGCCAGCAGCCAAGATCTGCAGTATGGCTACACCTTC.

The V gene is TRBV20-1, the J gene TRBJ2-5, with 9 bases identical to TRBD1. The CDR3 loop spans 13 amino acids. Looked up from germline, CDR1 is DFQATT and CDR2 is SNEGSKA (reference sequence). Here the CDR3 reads CSPGQGVSETQYF. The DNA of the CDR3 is TGCAGCCCGGGACAGGGAGTTTCAGAGACCCAGTACTTC.

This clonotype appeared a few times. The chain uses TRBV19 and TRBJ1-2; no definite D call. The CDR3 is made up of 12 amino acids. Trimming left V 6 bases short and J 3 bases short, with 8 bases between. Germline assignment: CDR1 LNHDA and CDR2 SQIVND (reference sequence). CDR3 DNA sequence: TGTGCCAGTAGCCGGGGAGACTATGGCTACACCTTC. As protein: CASSRGDYGYTF.

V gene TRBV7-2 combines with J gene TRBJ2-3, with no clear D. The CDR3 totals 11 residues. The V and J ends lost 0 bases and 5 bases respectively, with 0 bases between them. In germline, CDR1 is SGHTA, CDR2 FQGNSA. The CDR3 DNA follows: TGTGCCAGCAGCTTAGCAGATACGCAGTATTTT. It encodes CASSLADTQYF.

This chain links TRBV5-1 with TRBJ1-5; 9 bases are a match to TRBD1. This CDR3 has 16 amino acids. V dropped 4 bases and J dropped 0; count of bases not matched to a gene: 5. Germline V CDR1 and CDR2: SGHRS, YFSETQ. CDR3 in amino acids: CASSTRDRVSNQPQHF. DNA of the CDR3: TGCGCCAGCAGCACCCGGGACAGGGTTAGCAATCAGCCCCAGCATTTT. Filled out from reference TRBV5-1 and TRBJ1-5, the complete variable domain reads KAGVTQTPRYLIKTRGQQVTLSCSPISGHRSVSWYQQTPGQGLQFLFEYFSETQRNKGNFPGRFSGRQFSNSRSEMNVSTLELGDSALYLCASSTRDRVSNQPQHFGDGTRLSIL.

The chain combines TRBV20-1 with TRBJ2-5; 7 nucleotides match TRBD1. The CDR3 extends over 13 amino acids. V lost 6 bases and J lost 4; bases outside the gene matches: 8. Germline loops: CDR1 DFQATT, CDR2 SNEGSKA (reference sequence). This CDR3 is CSALTPGGETQYF. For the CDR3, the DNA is TGCAGTGCCCTGACCCCAGGGGGAGAGACCCAGTACTTC.

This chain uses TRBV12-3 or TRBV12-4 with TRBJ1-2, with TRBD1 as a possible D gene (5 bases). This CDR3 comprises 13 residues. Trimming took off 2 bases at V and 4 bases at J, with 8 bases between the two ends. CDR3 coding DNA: TGTGCCAGCAGTTTACAGGGAGGCTATGGCTACACCTTC. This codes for CASSLQGGYGYTF.

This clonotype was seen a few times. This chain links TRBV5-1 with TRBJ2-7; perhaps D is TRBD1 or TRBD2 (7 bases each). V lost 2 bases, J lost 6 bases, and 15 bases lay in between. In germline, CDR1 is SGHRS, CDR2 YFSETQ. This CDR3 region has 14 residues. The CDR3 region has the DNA TGCGCCAGCAGCTTAGGGGGAGGGGGCGGCGAGCAGTACTTC. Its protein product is CASSLGGGGGEQYF.

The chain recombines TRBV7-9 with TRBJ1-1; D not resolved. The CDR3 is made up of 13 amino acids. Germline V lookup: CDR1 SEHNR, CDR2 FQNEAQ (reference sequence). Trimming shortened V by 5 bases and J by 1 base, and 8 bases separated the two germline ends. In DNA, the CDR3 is TGTGCCAGCAGCCTGGACCGGAACACTGAAGCTTTCTTT. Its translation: CASSLDRNTEAFF.

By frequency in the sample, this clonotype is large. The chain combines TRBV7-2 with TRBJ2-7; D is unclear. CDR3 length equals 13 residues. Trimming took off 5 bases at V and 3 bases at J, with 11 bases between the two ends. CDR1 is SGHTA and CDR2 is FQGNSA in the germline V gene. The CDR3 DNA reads TGTGCCAGCAGCCCGAGAAGGGTCTACGAGCAGTACTTC. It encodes CASSPRRVYEQYF.

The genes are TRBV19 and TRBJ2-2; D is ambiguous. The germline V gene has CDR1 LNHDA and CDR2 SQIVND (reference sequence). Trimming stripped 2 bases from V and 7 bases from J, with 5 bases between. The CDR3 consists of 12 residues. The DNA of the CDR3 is TGTGCCAGTAGTATATACGGCGGGGAGCTGTTTTTT. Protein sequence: CASSIYGGELFF. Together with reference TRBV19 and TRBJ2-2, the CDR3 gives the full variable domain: DGGITQSPKYLFRKEGQNVTLSCEQNLNHDAMYWYRQDPGQGLRLIYYSQIVNDFQKGDIAEGYSVSREKKESFPLTVTSAQKNPTAFYLCASSIYGGELFFGEGSRLTVL.

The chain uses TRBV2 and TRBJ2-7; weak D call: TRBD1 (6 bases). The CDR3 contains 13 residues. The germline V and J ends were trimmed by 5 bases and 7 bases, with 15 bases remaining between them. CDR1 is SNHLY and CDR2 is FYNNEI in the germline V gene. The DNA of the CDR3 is TGTGCCAGCAGTAACAGGGATCCCAGGGAGCAGTACTTC. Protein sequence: CASSNRDPREQYF. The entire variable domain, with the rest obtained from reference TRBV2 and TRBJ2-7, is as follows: EPEVTQTPSHQVTQMGQEVILRCVPISNHLYFYWYRQILGQKVEFLVSFYNNEISEKSEIFDDQFSVERPDGSNFTLKIRSTKLEDSAMYFCASSNRDPREQYFGPGTRLTVT.

The CDR3 sequence: CASGQGGQETQYF. The CDR3 DNA reads as TGTGCCAGCGGTCAGGGGGGACAAGAGACCCAGTACTTC. This chain joins TRBV6-1 and TRBJ2-5; perhaps TRBD1 as D (7 bases). CDR3 length: 13 residues. The V end lost 8 bases, the J end lost 2 bases, and 12 bases lay between the germline ends. In germline, CDR1 is MNHNS, CDR2 SASEGT.

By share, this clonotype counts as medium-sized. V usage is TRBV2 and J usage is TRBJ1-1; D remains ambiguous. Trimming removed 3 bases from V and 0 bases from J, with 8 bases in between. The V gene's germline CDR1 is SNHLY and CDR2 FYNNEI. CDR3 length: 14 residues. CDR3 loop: CASSEVGMNTEAFF. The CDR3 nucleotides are TGTGCCAGCAGTGAGGTAGGGATGAACACTGAAGCTTTCTTT.